Listed below are T cell receptor beta chains from one sample, sequenced in a study of T-cell reconstitution after alpha-beta-depleted transplantation in children. TCRdb used MiXCR to reprocess the PCR reads, holding one entry per CDR3 protein. The sample holds about 980,000 distinct CDR3 sequences; around 30% are singletons and the top ten take about 28%. Sample: PBMCs, mostly from graft donor cells, taken 360 days after TCRalphabeta/CD19-depleted stem cell transplant. These receptors all stem from a boy under two years old who had a stem cell transplant for SCID, so the T cells may come from the graft donor. Each CDR3 is given with its conserved first and last residue. A D gene is named only where the DNA matches it firmly. Expanded clones get a size class; other rows say once, few or many, or leave the size out.

size	D	V	J	CDR3	DNA
few	-	TRBV7-2	TRBJ1-1	CASRLARGREAFF	TGTGCCAGCAGGCTGGCCCGGGGACGGGAGGCTTTCTTT
-	-	TRBV29-1	TRBJ2-7	CSGRDSPYEQYF	TGCAGCGGCCGGGACTCGCCCTACGAGCAGTACTTC
once	TRBD2	TRBV20-1	TRBJ2-3	CSALLAPTYGDTQYF	TGCAGTGCTCTACTAGCGCCTACCTATGGGGATACGCAGTATTTT
-	-	TRBV6-2/TRBV6-3	TRBJ1-1	CASRLWNTEAFF	TGTGCCAGCCGTCTCTGGAACACTGAAGCTTTCTTT
-	-	TRBV20-1	TRBJ2-1	CSARDGRSYNEQFF	TGCAGTGCTAGAGACGGTCGGTCCTACAATGAGCAGTTCTTC
-	-	TRBV4-3	TRBJ1-1	CASSQVEGWEAFF	TGCGCCAGCAGCCAAGTAGAGGGGTGGGAAGCTTTCTTT
many	TRBD2	TRBV4-2	TRBJ2-3	CASSPGRRGGTDTQYF	TGTGCCAGCAGCCCAGGGCGGCGGGGGGGCACAGATACGCAGTATTTT
-	-	TRBV5-1	TRBJ2-7	CASSRLRGGTYEQYF	TGCGCCAGCAGCCGCCTGAGGGGGGGAACCTACGAGCAGTACTTC
few	TRBD1	TRBV4-1	TRBJ2-1	CASSQPGRTRGNEQFF	TGCGCCAGCAGCCAACCGGGACGGACCAGGGGGAATGAGCAGTTCTTC
few	TRBD1	TRBV20-1	TRBJ2-3	CSAGDRAYKDTQYF	TGCAGTGCTGGGGACAGGGCGTATAAAGATACGCAGTATTTT
-	-	TRBV5-1	TRBJ2-2	CASSRGADTGELFF	TGCGCCAGCAGCCGAGGGGCTGACACCGGGGAGCTGTTTTTT
once	-	TRBV5-1	TRBJ2-5	CASSLQPGVGKETQYF	TGCGCCAGCAGCTTGCAGCCGGGGGTGGGTAAGGAGACCCAGTACTTC
few	-	TRBV12-3/TRBV12-4	TRBJ1-1	CASSFGALDTEAFF	TGTGCCAGCAGTTTCGGGGCGTTGGACACTGAAGCTTTCTTT
few	-	TRBV6-5	TRBJ1-2	CASSYGPGVGGYTF	TGTGCCAGCAGTTACGGTCCAGGGGTCGGTGGCTACACCTTC
few	TRBD2	TRBV4-1	TRBJ2-3	CASSQGWSSGITDTQYF	TGCGCCAGCAGCCAAGGATGGTCTAGCGGAATCACAGATACGCAGTATTTT
-	-	TRBV15	TRBJ1-4	CATSRDPGVLGEKLFF	TGTGCCACCAGCAGAGATCCAGGGGTTCTAGGCGAAAAACTGTTTTTT
-	-	TRBV28	TRBJ1-1	CASSKGGTEAFF	TGTGCCAGCAGTAAGGGAGGCACTGAAGCTTTCTTT
-	TRBD1	TRBV15	TRBJ2-7	CATSRDPRGPSYEQYF	TGTGCCACCAGCAGGGATCCCAGGGGGCCCTCCTACGAGCAGTACTTC
-	TRBD2	TRBV28	TRBJ2-3	CASRQRGGTDTQYF	TGTGCCAGCAGACAGCGGGGGGGCACAGATACGCAGTATTTT
-	TRBD1	TRBV5-1	TRBJ1-2	CASSAFLTGPQGYGYTF	TGCGCCAGCAGCGCGTTCTTGACAGGGCCCCAGGGGTATGGCTACACCTTC
-	-	TRBV20-1	TRBJ2-7	CSATPGRDYEQYF	TGCAGTGCTACCCCCGGCAGAGACTACGAGCAGTACTTC
-	-	TRBV15	TRBJ1-5	CATRISLGGVQPQHF	TGTGCCACCCGCATCTCCTTAGGGGGGGTTCAGCCCCAGCATTTT
-	TRBD1	TRBV15	TRBJ1-6	CATSKRQGQNSPLHF	TGTGCCACCAGCAAACGACAGGGGCAGAATTCACCCCTCCACTTT
-	-	TRBV10-3	TRBJ2-5	CAISVHLGVAGETQYF	TGTGCCATCAGTGTTCATTTGGGGGTCGCAGGAGAGACCCAGTACTTC
few	-	TRBV4-1	TRBJ1-1	CASSQDWGRNTEAFF	TGCGCCAGCAGCCAAGATTGGGGGCGAAACACTGAAGCTTTCTTT
few	-	TRBV7-2	TRBJ2-3	CASSSMPSTDTQYF	TGTGCCAGCAGCTCGATGCCAAGCACAGATACGCAGTATTTT
-	-	TRBV5-6	TRBJ2-5	CASSLAGLGGGETQYF	TGTGCCAGCAGCTTGGCCGGACTAGGAGGGGGAGAGACCCAGTACTTC
many	-	TRBV18	TRBJ2-1	CASSPYRLNEQFF	TGTGCCAGCTCACCATATCGCCTGAATGAGCAGTTCTTC
-	-	TRBV6-5	TRBJ1-1	CASIYSQGVVTEAFF	TGTGCCAGCATTTACTCACAGGGAGTTGTCACTGAAGCTTTCTTT
-	-	TRBV5-1	TRBJ2-1	CASSLTTGPSYNEQFF	TGCGCCAGCAGCTTGACGACAGGTCCCTCCTACAATGAGCAGTTCTTC
-	TRBD2	TRBV7-3	TRBJ2-3	CASSLTGGGLPDTQYF	TGTGCCAGCAGCTTAACTGGCGGGGGTTTGCCAGATACGCAGTATTTT
-	TRBD1	TRBV15	TRBJ2-5	CATSGGTGSAQETQYF	TGTGCCACCAGCGGTGGGACAGGGTCTGCCCAAGAGACCCAGTACTTC
few	TRBD2	TRBV4-3	TRBJ2-1	CASSQEAGTAYNEQFF	TGCGCCAGCAGCCAAGAAGCGGGGACCGCCTACAATGAGCAGTTCTTC
-	-	TRBV4-3	TRBJ2-1	CASSQSRFNEQFF	TGCGCCAGCAGCCAATCCCGCTTCAATGAGCAGTTCTTC
many	-	TRBV4-2	TRBJ2-3	CASSRPSTDTQYF	TGTGCCAGCAGCCGACCGAGCACAGATACGCAGTATTTT
-	-	TRBV12-3/TRBV12-4	TRBJ2-1	CASRGPANEQFF	TGTGCCAGCAGGGGGCCGGCTAATGAGCAGTTCTTC
-	TRBD2	TRBV7-9	TRBJ2-3	CASSFAAGGDTQYF	TGTGCCAGCAGCTTCGCAGCGGGGGGAGATACGCAGTATTTT
-	TRBD1	TRBV5-1	TRBJ2-2	CASSSRTGVNTGELFF	TGCGCCAGCAGCTCCCGGACAGGGGTGAACACCGGGGAGCTGTTTTTT
-	-	TRBV4-2	TRBJ2-2	CASSQERVSPGELFF	TGTGCCAGCAGCCAAGAGAGGGTATCACCCGGGGAGCTGTTTTTT
few	TRBD2	TRBV27	TRBJ2-3	CASSLRAGVVTDTQYF	TGTGCCAGCAGTTTACGTGCGGGGGTGGTCACAGATACGCAGTATTTT
-	TRBD1	TRBV7-8	TRBJ1-5	CASSSRTGYNQPQHF	TGTGCCAGCAGCTCACGGACAGGCTACAATCAGCCCCAGCATTTT
many	-	TRBV15	TRBJ2-7	CATSTSAEPDYEQYF	TGTGCCACCAGCACTTCAGCCGAGCCAGACTACGAGCAGTACTTC
-	-	TRBV2	TRBJ2-5	CASRDPMEETQYF	TGTGCCAGCAGGGACCCGATGGAAGAGACCCAGTACTTC
-	-	TRBV20-1	TRBJ2-5	CSARPTAGLQETQYF	TGCAGTGCTAGACCGACTGCAGGGCTCCAAGAGACCCAGTACTTC
-	TRBD2	TRBV29-1	TRBJ2-3	CSVETSGGTDTQYF	TGCAGCGTAGAAACTAGCGGGGGGACAGATACGCAGTATTTT